This T cell receptor beta chain derives from a study of shared clonotypes between healthy human individuals (dated by TCRdb to 2019 to 2021). A note on the overall study: A couple of women and a few men aged 18 to 49 years were included in the cohort. Blood TCR repertoires of five healthy adults were deeply sequenced to estimate repertoire size and the extent of clonotype sharing between individuals. Per donor, three plates each were used for CD4 naive and CD4 memory, two for CD8 naive, and one for CD8 memory. Leukapheresis yielded between about 0.85 and 10 billion PBMCs per donor. Different laboratories and diverse techniques were used to prepare libraries and sequence TCR repertoires, to increase sequencing depth and limit assay-specific biases.

The CDR3, cysteine through phenylalanine, is 15 amino acids long. Only the CDR3 DNA is retained, 45 bases long and in frame from the first base. The junction shows trimming of 0 bases on V and 4 bases on J, plus 10 bases between the germline ends. CDR1 and CDR2 were assigned from the germline V gene as SGDLS and YYNGEE. TCR CDR3 regions were amplified from genomic DNA by multiplex PCR using the deep immunoSEQ assay. Genomic DNA extracted from each cell subset was distributed evenly over all wells of several immunoSEQ 96-well plates, and each plate served as one replicate. Each replicate PCR for sorted subsets received about 200 ng genomic DNA, equal to roughly 29,000 T cell genomes. Purified libraries were quantified with a Qubit 3.0 fluorometer, sized on a Bioanalyzer 2100, and re-quantified with the KAPA Library Quantification kit. Each immunoSEQ 96-well plate was sequenced on its own single-read 150-cycle Illumina NextSeq 550 flow cell. The authors' pipeline ran thus. Because only junctional sequences without quality scores were contained in the immunoSEQ output, filtering matching that applied to full-length reads could not be performed. To assign V/J genes and CDR3, sequences were annotated using PyIR, a Python wrapper for IgBLAST v1.9, with IMGT germline references. Reads were filtered out if the reads had weak V/J assignments (E-value above 1e-6), no CDR3, stop codons, out-of-frame junctions, or ambiguous translated residues. V3J clonotypes were defined by identical inferred V gene, J gene, and CDR3 amino acid sequence. Percentage overlap between repertoires was calculated by dividing the number of shared unique clonotypes by the size of the smaller repertoire. Richness of each repertoire was evaluated using RTK rarefaction, the Chao1 estimator, and Recon v2.1 estimates of unobserved clonotypes. OLGA was used to compute generation probabilities for all TCRbeta clonotypes that the gDNA method yielded from a handful of donors. Here the immuneACCESS table is served through TCRdb, limited to in-frame sequences with V and J called. Missing clones are a known gap in these copies; in checked studies unresolved V genes cover under half, and the rest lacks a known reason. V and J calls and clone size are copied from that table; D and trimming were computed from the DNA. Here the sample has millions of clones; more than 85% occur a single time. The ten largest clones add up to 0.39% of the sample.

Donors were healthy HIV-negative adults with no recently reported acute infections or vaccinations. Every donor was a Caucasian adult residing in Nashville, Tennessee, USA. CD4+ T cells were enriched through magnetic negative selection, after which naive cells were positively selected on CD45RA and the remaining negative fraction served as the memory subset. Blood was obtained by leukapheresis, after which PBMCs were separated by Ficoll-Histopaque density gradient centrifugation and cryopreserved in liquid nitrogen vapor phase. Analytical flow cytometry was used to check the purity and quantity of each magnetically sorted T cell population. From each sorted fraction, genomic DNA was isolated and quantified by UV absorbance on a Nanodrop 2000c. As for this clone: Its antigen remains unidentified. There are no base qualities to consult, and no much larger clone falls within one base.

Broader findings and caveats from the paper: Estimated clonotype richness was generally larger for naive than for memory subsets. Because the study included a small number of donors, the genetic and exposure-history diversity represented was limited. Compared with non-shared clonotypes, clonotypes shared by all four sorted-subset donors had higher generation probabilities. Sharing across a few donors was observed for around 4.8% of naive CD4, 3% to 4% of naive CD8, roughly 2.4% of memory CD4, and around 0.4% of memory CD8 clonotypes. Pairwise subsampling led to the expectation that sequencing depth would affect the degree of clonotype sharing among donors. Sampling was limited to blood, and TCR repertoires in tissue likely differ from TCR repertoires in blood. Even with the large sequencing depth, rarefaction of the sorted-subset datasets indicated that sequencing was incomplete.

This sequence originates from a man younger than 35 in good health. Some clones in this sample may be carry-over from other donors' samples. The receptor chain draws on TRBV9 and TRBJ1-4; no D gene is confidently identified. Sequencing was performed on naive CD4+ T cells from PBMCs. This specimen's cell subset or site label, interpreted: CD45RA+ positively selected. CDR3 sequence: CASSVVDGFNEKLFF. The sequenced DNA: TGTGCCAGCAGCGTAGTTGACGGATTTAATGAAAAACTGTTTTTT.